The sample holds many counts of the clone carrying this T cell receptor (beta chain). The target antigen is unknown. The CDR3 covers 16 residues. Looked up from germline, CDR1 is MNHNS and CDR2 is SASEGT. Germline trimming cut 5 bases from V and 2 bases from J; bases unmatched to any gene: 10. Time point: newly diagnosed GD, antithyroid drugs for less than 3 months. Extracted PBMC RNA gave rise to the TCR library. This sample is drawn from a study of regulatory T cells in long-lasting Graves disease. Regarding the study as a whole: There were preferences for TRBV28, TRBJ1-2 and TRBJ2-5 in persistent disease. Persistent cases of Graves' showed reduced TCR diversity relative to newly diagnosed patients.

According to the study, TCR beta libraries were built with iRepertoire HTBI primers and CDR3-region Arm-PCR. TCRdb ran MiXCR on the multiplex PCR reads and lists one entry per CDR3 protein. The sample has about 620,000 distinct CDR3 sequences, approximately 15% seen once. In addition, the sample was reused for a study of T cells in Graves' hyperthyroidism and ophthalmopathy.

The chain carries TRBV6-1 and TRBJ2-7; 9 positions agree with TRBD2. The sequence was collected from a woman between 25 and 40 years old with Graves disease. Sequences were derived from peripheral blood mononuclear cells (PBMCs), sampled at new diagnosis, from a patient treated with antithyroid drugs. CDR3 DNA sequence: TGTGCCAGCAGTCGGGCTAGCGGGAAGGGCCCCTACGAGCAGTACTTC. Its translation is CASSRASGKGPYEQYF.